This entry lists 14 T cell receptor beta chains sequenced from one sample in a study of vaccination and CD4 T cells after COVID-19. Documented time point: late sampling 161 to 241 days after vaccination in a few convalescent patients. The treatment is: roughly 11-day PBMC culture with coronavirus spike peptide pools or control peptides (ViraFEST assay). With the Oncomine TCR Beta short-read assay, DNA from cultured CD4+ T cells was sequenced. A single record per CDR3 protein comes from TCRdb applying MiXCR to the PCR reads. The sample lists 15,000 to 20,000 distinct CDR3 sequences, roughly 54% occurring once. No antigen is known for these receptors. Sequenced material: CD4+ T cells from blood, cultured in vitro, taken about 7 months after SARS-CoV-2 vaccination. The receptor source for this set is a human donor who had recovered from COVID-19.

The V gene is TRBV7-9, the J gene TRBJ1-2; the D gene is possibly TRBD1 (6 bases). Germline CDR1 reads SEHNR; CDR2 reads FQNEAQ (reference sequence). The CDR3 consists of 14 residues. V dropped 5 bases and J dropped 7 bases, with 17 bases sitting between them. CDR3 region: CASSTNRVSFGYTF. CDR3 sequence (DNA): TGTGCCAGCAGCACCAACAGGGTCTCTTTTGGCTACACCTTC. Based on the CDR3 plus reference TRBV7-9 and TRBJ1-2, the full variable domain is DTGVSQNPRHKITKRGQNVTFRCDPISEHNRLYWYRQTLGQGPEFLTYFQNEAQLEKSRLLSDRFSAERPKGSFSTLEIQRTEQGDSAMYLCASSTNRVSFGYTFGSGTRLTVV.

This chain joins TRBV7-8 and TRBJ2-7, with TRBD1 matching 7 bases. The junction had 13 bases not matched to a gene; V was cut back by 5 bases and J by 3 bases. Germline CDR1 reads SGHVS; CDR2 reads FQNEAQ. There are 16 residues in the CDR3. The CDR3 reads CASSLQGGTDLYEQYF. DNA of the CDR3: TGTGCCAGCAGCCTCCAGGGTGGGACAGACCTCTACGAGCAGTACTTC.

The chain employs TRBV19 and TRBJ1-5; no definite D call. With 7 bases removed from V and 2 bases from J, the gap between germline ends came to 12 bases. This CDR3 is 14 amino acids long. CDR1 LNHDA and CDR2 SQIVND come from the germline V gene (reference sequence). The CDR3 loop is CASTKWLGNQPQHF. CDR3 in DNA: TGTGCCAGTACTAAGTGGCTAGGCAATCAGCCCCAGCATTTT.

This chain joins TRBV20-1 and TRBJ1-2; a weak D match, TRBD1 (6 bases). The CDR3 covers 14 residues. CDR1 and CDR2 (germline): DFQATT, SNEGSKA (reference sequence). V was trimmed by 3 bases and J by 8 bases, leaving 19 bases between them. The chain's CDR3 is CSARDSLFGRGYTF. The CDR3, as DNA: TGCAGTGCTAGGGACAGCCTATTCGGTCGGGGCTACACCTTC.

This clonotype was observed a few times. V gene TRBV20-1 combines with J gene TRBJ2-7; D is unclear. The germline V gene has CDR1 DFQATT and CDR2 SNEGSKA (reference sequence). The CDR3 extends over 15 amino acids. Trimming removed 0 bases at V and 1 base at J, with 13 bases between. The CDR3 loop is CSARDLGALSYEQYF. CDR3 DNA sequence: TGCAGTGCTAGAGATCTCGGCGCTCTTTCCTACGAGCAGTACTTC.

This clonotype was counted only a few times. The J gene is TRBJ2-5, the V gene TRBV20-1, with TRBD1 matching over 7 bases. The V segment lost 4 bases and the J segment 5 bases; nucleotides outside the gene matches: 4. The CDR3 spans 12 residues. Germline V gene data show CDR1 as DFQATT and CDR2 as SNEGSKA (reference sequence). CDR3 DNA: TGCAGTGCTACGACAGGGAGCGAGACCCAGTACTTC. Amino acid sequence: CSATTGSETQYF.

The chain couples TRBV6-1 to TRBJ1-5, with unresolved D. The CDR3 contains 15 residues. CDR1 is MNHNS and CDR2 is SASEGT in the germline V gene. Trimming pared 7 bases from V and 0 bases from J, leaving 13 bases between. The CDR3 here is CASKRQTNSNQPQHF. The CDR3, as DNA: TGTGCCAGCAAAAGACAAACTAATAGCAATCAGCCCCAGCATTTT.

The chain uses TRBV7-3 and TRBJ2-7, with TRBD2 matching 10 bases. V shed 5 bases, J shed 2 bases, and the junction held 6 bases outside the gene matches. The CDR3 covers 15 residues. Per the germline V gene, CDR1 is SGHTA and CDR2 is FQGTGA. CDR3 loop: CASSRAGGSPYEQYF. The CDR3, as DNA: TGTGCCAGCAGCAGAGCGGGGGGGTCCCCCTACGAGCAGTACTTC.

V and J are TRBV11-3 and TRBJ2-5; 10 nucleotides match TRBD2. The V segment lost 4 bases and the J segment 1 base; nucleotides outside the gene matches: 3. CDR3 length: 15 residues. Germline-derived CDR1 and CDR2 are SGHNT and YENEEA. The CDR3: CASSSTSGSQETQYF. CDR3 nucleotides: TGTGCCAGCAGCTCGACTAGCGGGTCCCAAGAGACCCAGTACTTC.

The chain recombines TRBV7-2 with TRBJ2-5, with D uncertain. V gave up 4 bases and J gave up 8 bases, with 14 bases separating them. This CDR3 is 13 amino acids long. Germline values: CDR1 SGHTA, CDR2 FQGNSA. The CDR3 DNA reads TGTGCCAGCAGCTCCCAAACTACCCAAACCCAGTACTTC. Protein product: CASSSQTTQTQYF.

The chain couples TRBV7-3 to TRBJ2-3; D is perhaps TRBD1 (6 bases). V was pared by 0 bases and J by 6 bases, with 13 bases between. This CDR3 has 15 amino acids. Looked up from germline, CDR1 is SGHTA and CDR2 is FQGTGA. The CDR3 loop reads CASSLTGAGYDTQYF. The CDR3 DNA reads TGTGCCAGCAGCTTAACGGGGGCCGGATACGATACGCAGTATTTT.

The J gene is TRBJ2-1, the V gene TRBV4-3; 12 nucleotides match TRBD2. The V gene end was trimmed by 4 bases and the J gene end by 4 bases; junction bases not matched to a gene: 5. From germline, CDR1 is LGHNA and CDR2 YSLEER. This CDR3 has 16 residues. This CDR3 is CASSRRTSGVYNEQFF. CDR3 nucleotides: TGCGCCAGCAGCCGCCGGACTAGCGGGGTTTACAATGAGCAGTTCTTC.

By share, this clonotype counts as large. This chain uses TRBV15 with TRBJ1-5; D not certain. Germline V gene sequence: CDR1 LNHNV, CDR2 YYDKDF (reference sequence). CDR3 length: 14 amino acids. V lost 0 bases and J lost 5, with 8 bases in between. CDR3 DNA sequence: TGTGCCACCAGCAGAGAATATGAGGATCAGCCCCAGCATTTT. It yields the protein CATSREYEDQPQHF.

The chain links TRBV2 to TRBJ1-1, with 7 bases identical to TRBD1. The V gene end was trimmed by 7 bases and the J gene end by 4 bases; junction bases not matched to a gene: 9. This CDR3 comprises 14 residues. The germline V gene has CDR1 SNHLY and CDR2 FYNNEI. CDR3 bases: TGTGCCAGCACCGTACAGGGGAGGGTCACTGAAGCTTTCTTT. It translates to CASTVQGRVTEAFF.